These T cell receptor beta chains were read from a single sample in a study of blood T cell repertoires in COVID-19. TCRdb's copy holds only in-frame clones and misses some; the assay was immunoSEQ multiplex PCR. The sample lists 350,000 to 500,000 clones, over 85% occurring once. The specimen sequenced was peripheral blood. Source of these receptors: a man younger than 35 with COVID-19, enrolled during active disease. CDR3s include the opening cysteine and the closing phenylalanine or tryptophan. The order of the fields is D gene, J gene, V gene, clone size, CDR3 protein, CDR3 DNA. D genes are given only for firm matches. Not every row has a clone size; where given, it reads once, few, many or a size class.

>TRBD2|TRBJ2-1|TRBV19|few
CASRPGLASYNEQFF
TGTGCCAGTAGACCGGGACTAGCATCATACAATGAGCAGTTCTTC
>TRBD2|TRBJ2-3|TRBV5-4|.
CASSSGGAVTDTQYF
TGTGCCAGCAGCTCCGGGGGGGCAGTCACAGATACGCAGTATTTT
>TRBD1|TRBJ2-7|TRBV4-1|.
CASSHPNRGQPYEQYF
TGCGCCAGCAGCCACCCGAACCGGGGACAGCCCTACGAGCAGTACTTC
>.|TRBJ2-2|TRBV29-1|.
CSVSVASAGRTGELFF
TGCAGCGTTTCCGTCGCGTCGGCGGGACGCACCGGGGAGCTGTTTTTT
>.|TRBJ1-1|TRBV9|once
CASSTGVFTEAFF
TGTGCCAGCAGCACCGGGGTGTTCACTGAAGCTTTCTTT
>.|TRBJ2-3|TRBV12-5|.
CASGPSRGRTDTQYF
TGTGCTAGTGGACCGTCCAGGGGTAGGACAGATACGCAGTATTTT
>TRBD1|TRBJ2-7|TRBV9|.
CASSRRTGAYEQYF
TGTGCCAGCAGCCGGAGGACAGGAGCCTACGAGCAGTACTTC
>TRBD2|TRBJ2-1|TRBV2|.
CASLESGEVYEQFF
TGTGCCAGCCTCGAGAGCGGGGAGGTCTATGAGCAGTTCTTC
>TRBD2|TRBJ2-2|TRBV4-1|.
CASSQDLAGATGELFF
TGCGCCAGCAGCCAAGATCTGGCGGGAGCGACCGGGGAGCTGTTTTTT
>.|TRBJ1-4|TRBV11-1|once
CASSTRIVEKLFF
TGTGCCAGCAGCACCAGGATCGTGGAAAAACTGTTTTTT
>.|TRBJ2-2|TRBV6-5|.
CASSPGSPGELFF
TGTGCCAGCAGCCCAGGGTCTCCCGGGGAGCTGTTTTTT
>TRBD2|TRBJ2-7|TRBV6-2/TRBV6-3|.
CASSNGPMLAGGTYEQYF
TGTGCCAGCAGTAACGGCCCGATGCTAGCGGGGGGTACCTACGAGCAGTACTTC
>.|TRBJ2-7|TRBV5-1|.
CASSIPGTLGYEQYF
TGCGCCAGCAGCATTCCCGGGACACTTGGCTACGAGCAGTACTTC
>.|TRBJ2-7|TRBV11-3|.
CASSLGTEAGYEQYF
TGTGCCAGCAGCTTAGGGACAGAAGCGGGATACGAGCAGTACTTC
>TRBD2|TRBJ2-2|TRBV4-1|.
CASSHYSGHTGELFF
TGCGCCAGCAGCCATTATAGCGGGCACACCGGGGAGCTGTTTTTT
>.|TRBJ2-3|TRBV19|.
CASSSLGEAADTQYF
TGTGCCAGTAGTTCTCTAGGGGAAGCCGCAGATACGCAGTATTTT
>.|TRBJ2-3|TRBV4-1|.
CASSHGLRRGGSTDTQYF
TGCGCCAGCAGCCATGGTCTGCGAAGGGGGGGAAGCACAGATACGCAGTATTTT
>.|TRBJ2-5|TRBV7-9|once
CASSLRGTQYF
TGTGCCAGCAGCCTCCGCGGGACCCAGTACTTC
>.|TRBJ2-7|TRBV30|.
CAWSRGPWEQYF
TGTGCCTGGAGCAGGGGCCCCTGGGAGCAGTACTTC
>TRBD1|TRBJ2-7|TRBV18|.
CASSPSTQGADEQYF
TGTGCCAGCTCACCATCAACACAGGGGGCAGACGAGCAGTACTTC
>TRBD2|TRBJ2-3|TRBV27|.
CASSRLAGADTQYF
TGTGCCAGCAGTCGACTAGCGGGAGCAGATACGCAGTATTTT
>.|TRBJ1-2|TRBV7-9|.
CASSGEGYGYTF
TGTGCCAGCAGCGGGGAGGGGTATGGCTACACCTTC
>.|TRBJ2-7|TRBV30|.
CAWSPRGDLYEQYF
TGTGCCTGGAGTCCCCGCGGGGACCTCTACGAGCAGTACTTC
>.|TRBJ2-3|TRBV2|.
CASSAGLLSTDTQYF
TGTGCCAGCAGTGCGGGACTGCTGAGCACAGATACGCAGTATTTT
>TRBD1|TRBJ2-7|TRBV11-2|.
CASSAGQVYEQYF
TGTGCCAGCTCCGCGGGACAGGTCTACGAGCAGTACTTC
>.|TRBJ1-1|TRBV29-1|.
CSVFGRAGAEAFF
TGCAGCGTTTTTGGCAGGGCGGGGGCTGAAGCTTTCTTT
>TRBD2|TRBJ2-1|TRBV11-2|.
CASSRGLAVTWDVNEQFF
TGTGCCAGCAGCCGGGGACTAGCGGTCACATGGGACGTCAATGAGCAGTTCTTC
>TRBD2|TRBJ2-5|TRBV6-2/TRBV6-3|.
CASSTERAGGETQYF
TGTGCCAGCAGTACCGAGCGGGCGGGAGGGGAGACCCAGTACTTC
>.|TRBJ1-5|TRBV5-6|.
CASTNRQGNQPQHF
TGTGCCAGCACCAATCGACAGGGCAATCAGCCCCAGCATTTT
>.|TRBJ1-6|TRBV19|.
CASMSTSSPLHF
TGTGCCAGTATGTCGACATCTTCACCCCTCCACTTT
>TRBD2|TRBJ2-3|TRBV3-1/TRBV3-2|once
CASTGTSGISTDTQYF
TGTGCCAGCACCGGGACTAGCGGCATTAGCACAGATACGCAGTATTTT
>TRBD2|TRBJ2-3|TRBV3-1/TRBV3-2|.
CASSQGSGRSTDTQYF
TGTGCCAGCAGCCAAGGGAGCGGGAGGAGCACAGATACGCAGTATTTT
>.|TRBJ1-4|TRBV4-1|.
CASSLGGWFEKLFF
TGCGCCAGCAGCCTAGGGGGTTGGTTTGAAAAACTGTTTTTT
>TRBD2|TRBJ2-1|TRBV7-2|.
CASSFPGLAGNNEQFF
TGTGCCAGCAGCTTCCCGGGACTAGCGGGGAACAATGAGCAGTTCTTC
>.|TRBJ2-7|TRBV6-1|.
CASSEMSQGPYEQYF
TGTGCCAGCAGTGAAATGTCCCAGGGCCCCTACGAGCAGTACTTC
>TRBD2|TRBJ2-1|TRBV11-2|.
CASSGLAGVNEQFF
TGTGCCAGCAGCGGACTAGCGGGAGTGAATGAGCAGTTCTTC
>.|TRBJ1-5|TRBV24-1|once
CATSDPGGGDQPQHF
TGTGCCACCAGTGATCCGGGGGGAGGGGATCAGCCCCAGCATTTT
>.|TRBJ1-5|TRBV12-3/TRBV12-4|few
CASSLRVNQPQHF
TGTGCCAGCAGTTTAAGAGTGAATCAGCCCCAGCATTTT
>TRBD2|TRBJ2-7|TRBV4-2|.
CASSQGVRLAVPEQYF
TGTGCCAGCAGCCAAGGGGTAAGACTAGCTGTCCCCGAGCAGTACTTC
>TRBD1|TRBJ1-2|TRBV27|.
CASSPQGAGDGYTF
TGTGCCAGCAGTCCTCAGGGGGCTGGTGATGGCTACACCTTC
>TRBD1|TRBJ2-1|TRBV5-4|.
CASRHDRGDEQFF
TGTGCCAGCAGACACGACAGGGGCGATGAGCAGTTCTTC
>.|TRBJ1-2|TRBV4-1|.
CASSQDQGGRYGYTF
TGCGCCAGCAGCCAAGATCAGGGAGGGAGGTATGGCTACACCTTC
>.|TRBJ2-7|TRBV19|.
CASSMIRGNEQYF
TGTGCCAGTAGTATGATTCGGGGTAACGAGCAGTACTTC
>TRBD2|TRBJ2-7|TRBV6-5|.
CASSYSPGGPDEQYF
TGTGCCAGCAGTTACTCCCCGGGGGGGCCGGACGAGCAGTACTTC
>TRBD1|TRBJ2-1|TRBV12-3/TRBV12-4|.
CASSPGGSEQFF
TGTGCCAGCAGCCCAGGGGGATCTGAGCAGTTCTTC
>.|TRBJ2-1|TRBV7-2|.
CASSLTPRNEQFF
TGTGCCAGCAGCTTAACCCCTAGGAATGAGCAGTTCTTC
>.|TRBJ1-5|TRBV5-1|.
CARVGGRSNQPQHF
TGCGCCAGGGTGGGGGGGCGAAGCAATCAGCCCCAGCATTTT
>TRBD1|TRBJ1-1|TRBV19|.
CASSQWTGGNTEAFF
TGTGCCAGTAGTCAGTGGACAGGGGGGAACACTGAAGCTTTCTTT
>TRBD1|TRBJ1-4|TRBV6-1|.
CASSEGQGYLTNEKLFF
TGTGCCAGCAGTGAGGGACAGGGGTATCTTACTAATGAAAAACTGTTTTTT
>.|TRBJ1-1|TRBV4-1|few
CASSLIAGGTEAFF
TGCGCCAGCAGCTTGATCGCCGGGGGCACTGAAGCTTTCTTT
>TRBD1|TRBJ1-1|TRBV7-9|.
CASSSPLGQGITGTEAFF
TGTGCCAGCAGCTCTCCCCTAGGACAGGGGATTACAGGCACTGAAGCTTTCTTT
>.|TRBJ2-1|TRBV25-1|.
CASLSYEQFF
TGTGCCAGCCTATCCTATGAGCAGTTCTTC